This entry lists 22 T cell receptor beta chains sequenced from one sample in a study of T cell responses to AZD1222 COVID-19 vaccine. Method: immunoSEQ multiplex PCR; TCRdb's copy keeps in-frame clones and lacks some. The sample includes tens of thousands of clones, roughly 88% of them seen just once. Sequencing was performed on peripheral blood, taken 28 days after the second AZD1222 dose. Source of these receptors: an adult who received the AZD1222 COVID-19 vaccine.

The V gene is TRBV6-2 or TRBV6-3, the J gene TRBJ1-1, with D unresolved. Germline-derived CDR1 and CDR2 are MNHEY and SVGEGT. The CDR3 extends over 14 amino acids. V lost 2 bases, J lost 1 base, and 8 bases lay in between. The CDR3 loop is CASSYVPSNTEAFF. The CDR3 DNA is TGTGCCAGCAGTTACGTACCTTCGAACACTGAAGCTTTCTTT.

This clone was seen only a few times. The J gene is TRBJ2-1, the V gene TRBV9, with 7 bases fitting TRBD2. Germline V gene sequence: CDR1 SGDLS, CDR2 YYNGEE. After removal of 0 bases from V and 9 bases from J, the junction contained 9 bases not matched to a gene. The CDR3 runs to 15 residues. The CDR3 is CASSVVVGGPGEQFF. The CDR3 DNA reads TGTGCCAGCAGCGTAGTGGTGGGAGGGCCCGGTGAGCAGTTCTTC.

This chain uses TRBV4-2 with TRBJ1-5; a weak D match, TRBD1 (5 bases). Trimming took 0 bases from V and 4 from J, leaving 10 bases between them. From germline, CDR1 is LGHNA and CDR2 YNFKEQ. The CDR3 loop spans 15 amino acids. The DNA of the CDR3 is TGTGCCAGCAGCCAAGAGGGGACTAGTAATCAGCCCCAGCATTTT. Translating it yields CASSQEGTSNQPQHF.

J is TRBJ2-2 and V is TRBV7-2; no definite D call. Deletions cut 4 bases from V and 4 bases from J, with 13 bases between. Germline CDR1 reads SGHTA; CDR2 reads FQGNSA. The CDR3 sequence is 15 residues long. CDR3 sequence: CASSSYAFPTGELFF. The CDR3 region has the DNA TGTGCCAGCAGCTCATATGCCTTCCCCACCGGGGAGCTGTTTTTT.

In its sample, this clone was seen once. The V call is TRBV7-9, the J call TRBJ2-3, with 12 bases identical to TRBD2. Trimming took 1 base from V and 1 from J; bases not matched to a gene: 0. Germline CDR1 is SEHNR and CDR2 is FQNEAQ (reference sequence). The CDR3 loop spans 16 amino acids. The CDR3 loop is CASSLGTSGGTDTQYF. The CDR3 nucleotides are TGTGCCAGCAGCTTAGGGACTAGCGGGGGCACAGATACGCAGTATTTT.

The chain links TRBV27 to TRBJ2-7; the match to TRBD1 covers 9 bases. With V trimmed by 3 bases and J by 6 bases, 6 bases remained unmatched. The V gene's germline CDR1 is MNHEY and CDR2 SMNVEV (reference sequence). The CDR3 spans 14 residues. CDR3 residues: CASSFLGQGREQYF. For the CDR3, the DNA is TGTGCCAGCAGTTTCCTCGGACAGGGGCGCGAGCAGTACTTC.

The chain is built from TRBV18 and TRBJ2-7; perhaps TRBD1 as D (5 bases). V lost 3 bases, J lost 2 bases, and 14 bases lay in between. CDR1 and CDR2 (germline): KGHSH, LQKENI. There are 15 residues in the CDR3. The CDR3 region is CASSPRVSNPYEQYF. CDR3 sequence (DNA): TGTGCCAGCTCACCCAGGGTTTCCAATCCCTACGAGCAGTACTTC.

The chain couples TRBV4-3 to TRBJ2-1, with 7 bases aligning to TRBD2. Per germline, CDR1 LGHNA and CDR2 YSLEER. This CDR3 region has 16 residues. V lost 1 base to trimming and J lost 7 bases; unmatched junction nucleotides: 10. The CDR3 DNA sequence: TGCGCCAGCAGCCAAGGTTACGCGGGAGCTGTGAATGAGCAGTTCTTC. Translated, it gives CASSQGYAGAVNEQFF.

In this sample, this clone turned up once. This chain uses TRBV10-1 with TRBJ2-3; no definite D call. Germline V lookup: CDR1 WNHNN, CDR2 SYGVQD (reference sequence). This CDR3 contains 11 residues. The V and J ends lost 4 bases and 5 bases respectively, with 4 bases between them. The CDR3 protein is CASSVGDTQYF. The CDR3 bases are TGCGCCAGCAGTGTAGGAGATACGCAGTATTTT.

CDR3 region: CASTLQYTGELFF. The CDR3, as DNA: TGTGCCAGTACCTTACAGTACACCGGGGAGCTGTTTTTT. The chain is built from TRBV19 and TRBJ2-2; D remains ambiguous. The CDR3 consists of 13 residues. Germline CDR1 is LNHDA and CDR2 is SQIVND (reference sequence). Trimming took off 7 bases at V and 3 bases at J, with 9 bases between the two ends. The full variable domain, in which reference TRBV19 and TRBJ2-2 provide the parts outside the CDR3, is DGGITQSPKYLFRKEGQNVTLSCEQNLNHDAMYWYRQDPGQGLRLIYYSQIVNDFQKGDIAEGYSVSREKKESFPLTVTSAQKNPTAFYLCASTLQYTGELFFGEGSRLTVL.

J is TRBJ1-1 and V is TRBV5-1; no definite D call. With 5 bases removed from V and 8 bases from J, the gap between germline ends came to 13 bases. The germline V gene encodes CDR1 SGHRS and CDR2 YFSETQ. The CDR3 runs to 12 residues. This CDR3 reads CASRGGSLEAFF. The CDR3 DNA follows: TGCGCCAGCAGGGGCGGCAGCCTAGAAGCTTTCTTT.

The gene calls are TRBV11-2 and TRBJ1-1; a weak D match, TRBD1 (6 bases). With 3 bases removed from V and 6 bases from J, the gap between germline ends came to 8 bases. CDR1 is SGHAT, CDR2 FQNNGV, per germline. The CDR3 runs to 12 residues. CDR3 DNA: TGTGCCAGCAGCTTTAGGGGGGCTGAAGCTTTCTTT. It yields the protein CASSFRGAEAFF.

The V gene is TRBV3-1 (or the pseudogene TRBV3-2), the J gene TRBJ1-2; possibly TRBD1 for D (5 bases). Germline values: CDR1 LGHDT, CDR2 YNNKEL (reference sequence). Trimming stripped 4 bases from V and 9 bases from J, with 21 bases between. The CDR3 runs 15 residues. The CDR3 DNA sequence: TGTGCCAGCAGCCCCACATGGGTGCAGGGCGGGAGCTACACCTTC. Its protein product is CASSPTWVQGGSYTF.

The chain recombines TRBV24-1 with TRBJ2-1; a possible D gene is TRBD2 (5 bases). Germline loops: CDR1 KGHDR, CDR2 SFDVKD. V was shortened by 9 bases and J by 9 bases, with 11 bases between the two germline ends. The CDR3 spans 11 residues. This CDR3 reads CATARASEQFF. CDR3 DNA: TGTGCCACCGCGAGGGCTAGTGAGCAGTTCTTC.

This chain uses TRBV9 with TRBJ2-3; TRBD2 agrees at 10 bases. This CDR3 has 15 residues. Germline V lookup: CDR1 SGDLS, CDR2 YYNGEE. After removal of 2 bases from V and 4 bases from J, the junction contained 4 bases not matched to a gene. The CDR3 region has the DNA TGTGCCAGCAGCGTGGGGACTAGCGTATCAGATACGCAGTATTTT. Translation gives CASSVGTSVSDTQYF.

The CDR3 coding sequence is TGTGCCAGCAGTCCATCGACAGGGTACGAGCAGTACGTC. Protein sequence: CASSPSTGYEQYV. The V gene is TRBV6-5, the J gene TRBJ2-7, with 7 bases matching TRBD1. Germline trimming cut 5 bases from V and 4 bases from J; bases unmatched to any gene: 5. The CDR3 consists of 13 residues. CDR1 and CDR2 from the germline V gene are MNHEY and SVGAGI.

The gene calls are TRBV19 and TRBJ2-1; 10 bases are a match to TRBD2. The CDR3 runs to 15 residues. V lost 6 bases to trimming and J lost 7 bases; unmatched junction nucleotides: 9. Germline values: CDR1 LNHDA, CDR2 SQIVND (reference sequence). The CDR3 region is CASRGTSAGLNEQFF. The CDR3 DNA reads TGTGCCAGTAGGGGGACTAGCGCGGGATTGAATGAGCAGTTCTTC.

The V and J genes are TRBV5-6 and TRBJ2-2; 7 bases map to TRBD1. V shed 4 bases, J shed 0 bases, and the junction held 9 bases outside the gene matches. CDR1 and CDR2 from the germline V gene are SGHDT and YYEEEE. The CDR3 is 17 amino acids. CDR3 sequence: CASSPTGPFANTGELFF. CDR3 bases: TGTGCCAGCAGCCCGACAGGGCCGTTCGCGAACACCGGGGAGCTGTTTTTT.

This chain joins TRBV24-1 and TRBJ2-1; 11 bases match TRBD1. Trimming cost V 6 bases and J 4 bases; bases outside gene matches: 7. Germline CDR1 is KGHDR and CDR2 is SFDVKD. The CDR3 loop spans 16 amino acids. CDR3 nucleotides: TGTGCCACCAGTACGTTGGGGACAGGGGGGTACAATGAGCAGTTCTTC. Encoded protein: CATSTLGTGGYNEQFF.

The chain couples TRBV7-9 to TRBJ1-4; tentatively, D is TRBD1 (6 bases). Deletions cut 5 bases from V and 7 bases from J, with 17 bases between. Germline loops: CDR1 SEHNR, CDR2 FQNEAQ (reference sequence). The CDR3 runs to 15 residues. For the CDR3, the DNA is TGTGCCAGCAGCCTCCTACAGGGCGGAGGTGAAAAACTGTTTTTT. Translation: CASSLLQGGGEKLFF. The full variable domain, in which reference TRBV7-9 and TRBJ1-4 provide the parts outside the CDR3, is DTGVSQNPRHKITKRGQNVTFRCDPISEHNRLYWYRQTLGQGPEFLTYFQNEAQLEKSRLLSDRFSAERPKGSFSTLEIQRTEQGDSAMYLCASSLLQGGGEKLFFGSGTQLSVL.

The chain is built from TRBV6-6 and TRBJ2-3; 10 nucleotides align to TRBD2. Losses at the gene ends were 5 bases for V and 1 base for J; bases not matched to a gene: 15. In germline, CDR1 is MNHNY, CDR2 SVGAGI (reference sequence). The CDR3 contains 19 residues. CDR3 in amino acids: CASSPSRSGRAEGTDTQYF. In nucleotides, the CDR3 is TGTGCCAGCAGTCCCTCGCGAAGCGGGAGGGCCGAGGGCACAGATACGCAGTATTTT.

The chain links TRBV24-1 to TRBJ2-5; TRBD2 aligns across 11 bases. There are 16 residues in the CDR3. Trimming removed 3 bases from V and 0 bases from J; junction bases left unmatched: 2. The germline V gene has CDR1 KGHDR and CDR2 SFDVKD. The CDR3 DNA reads TGTGCCACCAGTGATATAGCGGGGGGGGACCAAGAGACCCAGTACTTC. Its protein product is CATSDIAGGDQETQYF.